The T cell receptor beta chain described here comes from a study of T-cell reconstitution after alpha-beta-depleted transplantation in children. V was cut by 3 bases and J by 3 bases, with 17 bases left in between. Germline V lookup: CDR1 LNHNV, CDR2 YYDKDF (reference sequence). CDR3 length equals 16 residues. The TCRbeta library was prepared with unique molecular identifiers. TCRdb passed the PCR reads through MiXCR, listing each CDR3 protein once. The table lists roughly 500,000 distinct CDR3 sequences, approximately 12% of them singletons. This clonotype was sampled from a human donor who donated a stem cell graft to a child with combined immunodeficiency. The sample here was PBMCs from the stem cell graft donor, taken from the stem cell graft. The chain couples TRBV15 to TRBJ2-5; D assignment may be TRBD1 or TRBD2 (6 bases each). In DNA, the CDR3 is TGTGCCACCAGCAGTCGTTTGTTAAGGGGGGAAGAGACCCAGTACTTC. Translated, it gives CATSSRLLRGEETQYF. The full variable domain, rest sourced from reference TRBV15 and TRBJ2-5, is DAMVIQNPRYQVTQFGKPVTLSCSQTLNHNVMYWYQQKSSQAPKLLFHYYDKDFNNEADTPDNFQSRRPNTSFCFLDIRSPGLGDTAMYLCATSSRLLRGEETQYFGPGTRLLVL.